One sample yielded the 15 T cell receptor beta chains listed below, sequenced in a study of sequential checkpoint blockade in melanoma. Assay: immunoSEQ multiplex PCR; the TCRdb copy retains only in-frame clones and omits some. This table has 12,000 to 15,000 clones, 52% appearing once. The treatment denotes: randomized to nivolumab then ipilimumab (arm A) or the reverse (arm B). The input for sequencing was CD8+ T cells sorted from blood (inferred from file names), taken from a patient given nivolumab and ipilimumab in sequence. The receptors were gathered from a human donor with melanoma.

This clone has a handful of counts. V usage is TRBV7-6 and J usage is TRBJ2-1; the match to TRBD2 covers 9 bases. Trimming cost V 1 base and J 7 bases; bases outside gene matches: 8. CDR1 is SGHVS and CDR2 is FNYEAQ in the germline V gene. The CDR3 contains 16 residues. The CDR3 sequence is CASSLGVEAGGNEQFF. In DNA, the CDR3 is TGTGCCAGCAGCTTAGGTGTCGAAGCGGGAGGTAATGAGCAGTTCTTC.

This chain uses TRBV30 with TRBJ1-2; the D is unclear. Germline values: CDR1 GTSNPN, CDR2 SVGIG (reference sequence). CDR3 length: 13 amino acids. The V end lost 1 base, the J end lost 4 bases, and 10 bases lay between the germline ends. The CDR3 reads CAWSETTTYGYTF. The CDR3 bases are TGTGCCTGGAGTGAAACGACAACCTATGGCTACACCTTC.

The chain uses TRBV6-1 and TRBJ2-7; TRBD2 aligns across 7 bases. V lost 4 bases to trimming and J lost 2 bases; unmatched junction nucleotides: 5. This CDR3 spans 14 amino acids. The V gene's germline CDR1 is MNHNS and CDR2 SASEGT. CDR3 residues: CASSVLAGPYEQYF. CDR3 bases: TGTGCCAGCAGTGTTTTAGCGGGCCCCTACGAGCAGTACTTC.

This clone was seen a single time. V is TRBV7-9 and J is TRBJ2-7; no firm D call. The CDR3 consists of 14 residues. Germline loops: CDR1 SEHNR, CDR2 FQNEAQ (reference sequence). V was pared by 3 bases and J by 0 bases, with 9 bases between. CDR3 DNA sequence: TGTGCCAGCAGCTTCACGTCAGGCTCCTACGAGCAGTACTTC. Its translation is CASSFTSGSYEQYF.

The chain combines TRBV6-1 with TRBJ2-7; TRBD1 matches at 8 bases. Per germline, CDR1 MNHNS and CDR2 SASEGT. Trimming took 4 bases from V and 0 from J; bases not matched to a gene: 2. This CDR3 contains 14 residues. In DNA, the CDR3 is TGTGCCAGCAGTGGAGGGACAGGCTCCTACGAGCAGTACTTC. Translation: CASSGGTGSYEQYF.

This chain uses TRBV11-2 with TRBJ1-1; a weak D match, TRBD1 (6 bases). Germline CDR1 reads SGHAT; CDR2 reads FQNNGV. This CDR3 has 14 residues. Trimming took 4 bases from V and 6 from J, leaving 15 bases between them. CDR3 region: CASSSGTGFSEAFF. The CDR3 nucleotides read TGTGCCAGCAGCTCGGGAACAGGGTTTTCTGAAGCTTTCTTT.

The chain has TRBV27 and TRBJ2-7, with D unresolved. Trimming took 5 bases from V and 4 from J, leaving 12 bases between them. CDR1 and CDR2 from the germline V gene are MNHEY and SMNVEV (reference sequence). CDR3 size: 13 residues. As DNA, the CDR3 is TGTGCCAGCAGTCCACTAATAAGTTACGAGCAGTACTTC. Its protein is CASSPLISYEQYF.

The chain combines TRBV2 with TRBJ2-7, with D possibly TRBD1 on 5 matching bases. V gave up 3 bases and J gave up 3 bases, with 9 bases separating them. The CDR3 covers 13 residues. CDR1 is SNHLY and CDR2 is FYNNEI in the germline V gene. The CDR3 bases are TGTGCCAGCAGTGACCCGACAGTCTACGAGCAGTACTTC. Translating gives CASSDPTVYEQYF.

V gene TRBV4-1 combines with J gene TRBJ1-1; D unclear. Germline assignment: CDR1 MGHRA and CDR2 YSYEKL. V was pared by 2 bases and J by 7 bases, with 14 bases between. The CDR3 has 14 residues. The CDR3 nucleotides read TGCGCCAGCAGCCAAACAGAGACGGTGGTTGAAGCTTTCTTT. It encodes CASSQTETVVEAFF.

This clone is medium-sized (0.01 to 0.1%) within its sample. The CDR3 DNA sequence: TGTGCCAGTAGTGGCTCAGGGGGCATGAACACTGAAGCTTTCTTT. This translates into CASSGSGGMNTEAFF. The chain joins TRBV19 to TRBJ1-1; 8 bases agree with TRBD1. The germline V gene encodes CDR1 LNHDA and CDR2 SQIVND (reference sequence). The CDR3 consists of 15 residues. Losses at the gene ends were 5 bases for V and 0 bases for J; bases not matched to a gene: 5.

J is TRBJ1-1 and V is TRBV5-1, with a tentative D call TRBD1 (6 bases). V was shortened by 4 bases and J by 4 bases, with 14 bases between the two germline ends. CDR3 size: 14 residues. Looked up from germline, CDR1 is SGHRS and CDR2 is YFSETQ. This chain's CDR3 is CASSGEGGGTEAFF. The CDR3 DNA follows: TGCGCCAGCAGCGGGGAGGGGGGGGGCACTGAAGCTTTCTTT.

The chain employs TRBV7-9 and TRBJ2-7, with 11 positions matching TRBD2. V lost 1 base and J lost 7; bases outside the gene matches: 6. In germline, CDR1 is SEHNR, CDR2 FQNEAQ (reference sequence). The CDR3 length is 15 residues. CDR3 nucleotide sequence: TGTGCCAGCAGCTTAGTAGCGGGAGGGCCCGGGGAGCAGTACTTC. Translation gives CASSLVAGGPGEQYF.

A few counts support this clone. V and J are TRBV6-5 and TRBJ2-7; D is unclear. The CDR3 contains 12 residues. CDR1 MNHEY and CDR2 SVGAGI come from the germline V gene. Trimming shortened V by 3 bases and J by 6 bases, and 9 bases separated the two germline ends. The DNA for the CDR3 is TGTGCCAGCAGTTATAGTCTCTCCGAGCAGTACTTC. Amino acid sequence: CASSYSLSEQYF.

This sequence joins TRBV10-3 and TRBJ1-1; D may be TRBD1 (6 bases). The CDR3 sequence is 16 residues long. V was pared by 3 bases and J by 4 bases, with 18 bases between. CDR1 and CDR2 from the germline V gene are ENHRY and SYGVKD. The CDR3 coding sequence is TGTGCCATCAGTGACCAAGGGTGGGGGGGGGCCACTGAAGCTTTCTTT. Amino acids: CAISDQGWGGATEAFF.

V is TRBV5-6 and J is TRBJ1-2; the match to TRBD1 covers 9 bases. Per germline, CDR1 SGHDT and CDR2 YYEEEE. V gave up 4 bases and J gave up 0 bases; unmatched junction bases: 4. There are 15 residues in the CDR3. CDR3 nucleotide sequence: TGTGCCAGCAGCCGAACAGGGGGCGCTAACTATGGCTACACCTTC. As protein: CASSRTGGANYGYTF.